This T cell receptor beta chain was recovered during a study of T-cell memory formation after mild COVID-19 (dated by TCRdb to the early 2020s). About the study as a whole: TCR sequence clusters from the two donors were found to be largely donor specific. Two young, previously healthy adult volunteers, one female and one male, were included in the cohort. Longitudinal TCRalpha and TCRbeta repertoire sequencing tracked T-cell clones expanding and contracting after mild COVID-19 in two donors. What the work shows at the level of the full study, not this receptor alone: Some responding clones were detected in pre-infection memory, which suggested that pre-existing cross-reactive memory T cells had joined the SARS-CoV-2 response. Clones that contracted from day 15 to 85 showed balanced CD4/CD8 phenotypes, whereas a second wave of clones that expanded from day 15 to 37 leaned towards CD4+. Contracting CD4+ clones turned up mainly in the CM and EM memory subsets, whereas EMRA was where CD8+ clones were enriched. SARS-CoV-2 specificity was not confirmed for the second-wave clones peaking on day 37. The study covered only two mild cases, and larger cohorts including severe cases with pre-infection samples were considered necessary.

PBMCs were isolated by Ficoll-Paque density gradient centrifugation. Regarding this clonotype: Its antigen is unknown. No clone much larger than this one lies a single base away; base qualities are absent.

Instrument used: Illumina NovaSeq 6000. TCRalpha and TCRbeta cDNA libraries were constructed by 5'RACE with constant-segment primers, with sample barcodes and unique molecular identifiers being introduced. Trizol reagent was used to extract RNA from every sample. Amplification of the libraries took two PCR steps, and the second step added a second sample barcode plus Illumina TruSeq adapters. Sequencing of libraries was performed on an Illumina NovaSeq with 2 x 150 bp paired-end reads. The source study handled its data this way. With migec v1.2.7, reads were demultiplexed and then collapsed into UMI-guided consensus sequences. Using mixcr v2.1.11, the UMI consensuses were aligned to TRA and TRB V and J templates and assembled into clonotypes. A clonotype was counted as expanded or contracted only when both edgeR and NoisET called the clonotype significant, with the noise models trained on biological replicates. edgeR calls used a false discovery rate-adjusted p below 0.01 and a log2 fold-change threshold of 1. As an exploratory analysis of dynamics, max-normalized trajectories of the 1000 most abundant clonotypes were examined with PCA combined with hierarchical clustering. Separately sequenced CD4+ and CD8+ repertoires were used to assign a CD4 or CD8 phenotype to each responding clone. TCRdb reprocessing: public reads trimmed at Q25 with fastp, clones called with MiXCR, in-frame beta chains kept. Each entry is one CDR3 protein sequence, shown with its most common DNA and genes. These V and J calls are TCRdb output, not the study's own analysis. The sample table shows 44,000 or so distinct CDR3 sequences, and roughly 9.8% are seen once. The ten largest clones take up approximately 12% of the sample.

V lost 4 bases and J lost 1 base; the stretch between them is 11 bases long. From the germline V gene (reference sequence), CDR1 is SGHNT and CDR2 is YYREEE. Taken from cysteine to phenylalanine, the CDR3 has 14 residues. The retained sequence is limited to the CDR3, 42 bases, with the frame set at the first base. The origin of this receptor is an adult woman who had mild COVID-19 (a few samples of this study predate the infection). The sample titles of this study are shuffled in the database, so cell type and time point are left out; the donor was told from shared clones. Here the chain combines TRBV5-4 and TRBJ2-5; a tentative D match to TRBD2 spans 6 bases. What was sequenced was PBMCs or a T cell subset sorted from them (not recorded which). The CDR3 region: CASSIRTTQETQYF. The DNA is TGTGCCAGCAGCATACGGACTACCCAAGAGACCCAGTACTTC.